Following are 28 T cell receptor beta chains from one sample sequenced in a study of OX40 agonist ivuxolimab in advanced cancers. The data were produced by immunoSEQ multiplex PCR, yet TCRdb's version contains in-frame clones alone and is incomplete. This sample has about 36,000 clones; 88% occur once, and the top ten carry 4%. The source was CD4+ or CD8+ T cells sorted from blood, collected in a trial of the OX40 agonist ivuxolimab. These receptors were collected from an adult with an advanced solid tumor such as melanoma, head and neck, liver or kidney cancer.

The rearrangement uses TRBV19 and TRBJ2-6; D uncertain. From germline, CDR1 is LNHDA and CDR2 SQIVND (reference sequence). The CDR3 has 17 amino acids. With 4 bases removed from V and 0 bases from J, the gap between germline ends came to 13 bases. The CDR3 DNA sequence: TGTGCCAGTAGTACTCAGCTAAGTATCTCTGGGGCCAACGTCCTGACTTTC. It encodes CASSTQLSISGANVLTF.

The rearrangement links TRBV7-8 to TRBJ2-7; 7 bases fit TRBD1. The junction had 8 bases not matched to a gene; V was cut back by 5 bases and J by 4 bases. The CDR3 is 14 residues long. CDR1 and CDR2 (germline): SGHVS, FQNEAQ. This CDR3 is CASSRKGGPYEQYF. CDR3 coding DNA: TGTGCCAGCAGCAGAAAAGGGGGCCCTTACGAGCAGTACTTC.

Only one count was recorded for this clone. This chain connects TRBV5-1 to TRBJ2-2, with D unresolved. V shed 4 bases and J shed 3 bases, with 10 bases lying between them. There are 14 residues in the CDR3. Germline values: CDR1 SGHRS, CDR2 YFSETQ. The CDR3 DNA reads TGCGCCAGCAGCATGCGGACGGACACCGGGGAGCTGTTTTTT. Encoded protein: CASSMRTDTGELFF.

The J gene is TRBJ1-1, the V gene TRBV7-6, with TRBD1 matching over 7 bases. The germline V gene encodes CDR1 SGHVS and CDR2 FNYEAQ. The CDR3 contains 13 residues. With 3 bases clipped from V and 4 bases from J, the junction kept 2 bases outside the gene matches. The CDR3 DNA reads TGTGCCAGCAGCTTGGGACAGTCCACTGAAGCTTTCTTT. Its translation: CASSLGQSTEAFF.

This clone occurred a few times. The genes are TRBV10-3 and TRBJ1-6; tentatively, D is TRBD1 (5 bases). CDR3 length equals 14 residues. From germline, CDR1 is ENHRY and CDR2 SYGVKD. V lost 10 bases and J 8 bases, leaving 18 bases between the germline ends. The DNA of the CDR3 is TGTGCCACCGGGGGGTCCTCGGCGGATTCACCCCTCCACTTT. It yields the protein CATGGSSADSPLHF.

The rearrangement links TRBV2 to TRBJ1-2; D remains ambiguous. The V gene lost 0 bases and the J gene lost 6 bases, with 5 bases spanning the gap. Germline values: CDR1 SNHLY, CDR2 FYNNEI. This CDR3 spans 12 amino acids. The chain's CDR3 is CASSEAPNGYTF. In nucleotides, the CDR3 is TGTGCCAGCAGTGAAGCACCAAATGGCTACACCTTC.

This clone was seen just once. The chain has TRBV19 and TRBJ1-5; 8 nucleotides line up with TRBD1. Looked up from germline, CDR1 is LNHDA and CDR2 is SQIVND (reference sequence). The trim removed 6 bases at V and 2 bases at J, leaving 6 bases unmatched. CDR3 length equals 15 residues. For the CDR3, the DNA is TGTGCCAGTAGAGATGACAGGGGACGCAATCAGCCCCAGCATTTT. It specifies CASRDDRGRNQPQHF.

The genes are TRBV25-1 and TRBJ2-5; 7 nucleotides agree with TRBD1. Germline values: CDR1 MGHDK, CDR2 SYGVNS. The CDR3 spans 15 residues. The trim removed 4 bases at V and 1 base at J, leaving 6 bases unmatched. The CDR3 here is CASSGHTGAQETQYF. The CDR3 DNA is TGTGCCAGCAGTGGCCATACAGGGGCCCAAGAGACCCAGTACTTC.

This clone appeared once. The V call is TRBV6-1, the J call TRBJ1-2; D gene unclear. V lost 6 bases and J 1 base, leaving 9 bases between the germline ends. Germline-derived CDR1 and CDR2 are MNHNS and SASEGT. The CDR3 is made up of 13 amino acids. The CDR3 DNA follows: TGTGCCAGCAGGACTGTGAGTAACTATGGCTACACCTTC. Translation gives CASRTVSNYGYTF.

This clone was found a few times. V and J are TRBV5-4 and TRBJ2-1; 14 bases match TRBD2. Germline V gives CDR1 SGHNT, CDR2 YYREEE (reference sequence). The V and J ends lost 4 bases and 6 bases, in that order; junction bases with no gene match: 6. The CDR3 is made up of 16 amino acids. CDR3: CASSAGTSGRGNEQFF. The CDR3 DNA sequence: TGTGCCAGCAGCGCCGGGACTAGCGGGAGAGGCAATGAGCAGTTCTTC.

This sequence joins TRBV6-1 and TRBJ2-1, with TRBD1 matching over 8 bases. Trimming removed 4 bases from V and 3 bases from J; junction bases left unmatched: 8. The CDR3 is 16 amino acids. Per the germline V gene, CDR1 is MNHNS and CDR2 is SASEGT. This chain's CDR3 is CASSGLSGTGYNEQFF. CDR3 coding DNA: TGTGCCAGCAGTGGATTATCCGGGACAGGCTACAATGAGCAGTTCTTC.

This clone has just one count. V is TRBV5-1 and J is TRBJ2-7; D perhaps matches TRBD2 (5 bases). The germline V gene has CDR1 SGHRS and CDR2 YFSETQ. Trimming stripped 2 bases from V and 0 bases from J, with 9 bases between. CDR3 length: 14 residues. CDR3 in amino acids: CASSLLVSSYEQYF. The CDR3, as DNA: TGCGCCAGCAGCTTACTAGTTTCCTCCTACGAGCAGTACTTC.

V is TRBV5-1 and J is TRBJ2-1; D unresolved. V lost 4 bases to trimming and J lost 0 bases, with 14 bases between them. The CDR3 sequence is 16 residues long. Germline V gene sequence: CDR1 SGHRS, CDR2 YFSETQ. CDR3 protein: CASSPPLLSSYNEQFF. Here the CDR3 DNA reads TGCGCCAGCAGCCCCCCCCTTCTCAGCTCCTACAATGAGCAGTTCTTC.

The V gene is TRBV11-2, the J gene TRBJ2-7; 8 bases are a match to TRBD1. Germline V gives CDR1 SGHAT, CDR2 FQNNGV. J was trimmed by 5 bases and V by 5 bases; bases with no gene match: 5. The CDR3 covers 13 residues. The CDR3 bases are TGTGCCAGCAGCCAACCGGACAGGGACGAGCAGTACTTC. Amino acid sequence: CASSQPDRDEQYF.

The gene calls are TRBV28 and TRBJ2-2; 9 bases agree with TRBD1. J gave up 6 bases and V 7 bases, and 6 bases lay outside the gene matches. Germline CDR1 and CDR2: MDHEN and SYDVKM. This CDR3 has 14 amino acids. The CDR3 nucleotides are TGTGCCAGCACCGGGACAGGGTTGGCCGGGGAGCTGTTTTTT. It encodes CASTGTGLAGELFF.

The CDR3 loop reads CASSSRRQGWETQYF. CDR3 nucleotides: TGTGCCAGCAGTTCACGGAGACAGGGCTGGGAGACCCAGTACTTC. The chain employs TRBV28 and TRBJ2-5; TRBD1 matches at 7 bases. Per germline, CDR1 MDHEN and CDR2 SYDVKM. V shed 4 bases, J shed 5 bases, and the junction held 10 bases outside the gene matches. The CDR3 spans 15 residues.

J is TRBJ2-1 and V is TRBV9, with D possibly being TRBD2 (5 bases). The CDR3 sequence is 14 residues long. The V and J ends lost 4 bases and 9 bases respectively, with 17 bases between them. Germline loops: CDR1 SGDLS, CDR2 YYNGEE. The CDR3 region has the DNA TGTGCCAGCAGCCTCAGGACTGGCCTGGGTGAGCAGTTCTTC. It codes for CASSLRTGLGEQFF.

This clone was seen a single time. The CDR3, as DNA: TGTGCCAGTAGTATCAGGGGTGGTCGCCAAGAGACCCAGTACTTC. Protein sequence: CASSIRGGRQETQYF. The chain combines TRBV19 with TRBJ2-5, with D possibly being TRBD1 (6 bases). The germline V gene has CDR1 LNHDA and CDR2 SQIVND (reference sequence). The CDR3 spans 15 residues. V dropped 3 bases and J dropped 1 base, with 12 bases sitting between them.

The CDR3 nucleotides read TGTGCCAGCAGGGGACAGGGCCTCATTCTTGAAGCTTTCTTT. Its translation is CASRGQGLILEAFF. V usage is TRBV28 and J usage is TRBJ1-1, with TRBD1 identical over 9 bases. Germline V gene sequence: CDR1 MDHEN, CDR2 SYDVKM. Trimming cost V 6 bases and J 7 bases; bases outside gene matches: 9. CDR3 length: 14 amino acids. Using reference TRBV28 and TRBJ1-1 for the parts outside the CDR3, the full variable domain is DVKVTQSSRYLVKRTGEKVFLECVQDMDHENMFWYRQDPGLGLRLIYFSYDVKMKEKGDIPEGYSVSREKKERFSLILESASTNQTSMYLCASRGQGLILEAFFGQGTRLTVV.

The V and J genes are TRBV7-2 and TRBJ2-7, with 7 bases aligning to TRBD1. Germline V gene data show CDR1 as SGHTA and CDR2 as FQGNSA. This CDR3 comprises 16 residues. V dropped 0 bases and J dropped 5; count of bases not matched to a gene: 10. The CDR3 loop reads CASSLAFRRGGDEQYF. CDR3 DNA: TGTGCCAGCAGCTTAGCCTTTCGTAGAGGGGGCGACGAGCAGTACTTC.

A few counts support this clone. This sequence joins TRBV5-1 and TRBJ2-2; no clear D gene. The germline CDR1 and CDR2 sequences are SGHRS and YFSETQ. The CDR3 consists of 16 residues. V was cut by 1 base and J by 1 base, with 11 bases left in between. The CDR3 region is CASSLKVLENTGELFF. In DNA, the CDR3 is TGCGCCAGCAGCTTGAAGGTCTTGGAGAACACCGGGGAGCTGTTTTTT. The variable domain in full, completed from reference TRBV5-1 and TRBJ2-2, reads KAGVTQTPRYLIKTRGQQVTLSCSPISGHRSVSWYQQTPGQGLQFLFEYFSETQRNKGNFPGRFSGRQFSNSRSEMNVSTLELGDSALYLCASSLKVLENTGELFFGEGSRLTVL.

As concerns this clone: The junction departs from the called germline gene at one end, perhaps through a read error. The chain links TRBV5-3 to TRBJ2-7; D remains ambiguous. TRBV5-3 is marked as an open reading frame, function uncertain. CDR3 length: 12 residues. CDR3 coding DNA: TGTGCCAGCAGCTCCCGATATTACGAGCAGTACTTC. Its translation: CASSSRYYEQYF.

The genes are TRBV9 and TRBJ2-1; 9 bases match TRBD2. CDR3 size: 16 residues. V trimming: 6 bases; J trimming: 9 bases; junction bases outside the gene matches: 16. Germline CDR1 and CDR2: SGDLS and YYNGEE. The CDR3 nucleotides read TGTGCCAGCACCCCAAGGAGATCGGGGCGGGAGGGTGAGCAGTTCTTC. Protein product: CASTPRRSGREGEQFF. Using reference TRBV9 and TRBJ2-1 for the parts outside the CDR3, the full variable domain is DSGVTQTPKHLITATGQRVTLRCSPRSGDLSVYWYQQSLDQGLQFLIQYYNGEERAKGNILERFSAQQFPDLHSELNLSSLELGDSALYFCASTPRRSGREGEQFFGPGTRLTVL.

The genes are TRBV30 and TRBJ2-2, with D possibly TRBD1 on 5 matching bases. The CDR3 spans 12 residues. Trimming took off 8 bases at V and 2 bases at J, with 9 bases between the two ends. Germline-derived CDR1 and CDR2 are GTSNPN and SVGIG (reference sequence). CDR3 sequence: CAGALNTGELFF. The CDR3 coding sequence is TGTGCCGGGGCCCTAAACACCGGGGAGCTGTTTTTT.

The V and J genes are TRBV19 and TRBJ1-2; TRBD1 matches 7 bases. The ends lost 6 bases at V and 8 bases at J; junction bases unmatched: 9. Per germline, CDR1 LNHDA and CDR2 SQIVND (reference sequence). The CDR3 contains 13 residues. The CDR3 is CASRDDRVRGYTF. In DNA, the CDR3 is TGTGCCAGTAGGGACGACAGGGTTCGAGGCTACACCTTC.

This sequence joins TRBV11-2 and TRBJ2-3; a possible D gene is TRBD2 (5 bases). Trimming took 4 bases from V and 0 from J, leaving 11 bases between them. The CDR3 contains 15 residues. From germline, CDR1 is SGHAT and CDR2 FQNNGV. The CDR3 protein is CASSSAVLSTDTQYF. CDR3 nucleotides: TGTGCCAGCAGCTCAGCGGTCCTTAGCACAGATACGCAGTATTTT.

V is TRBV5-1 and J is TRBJ2-7; D possibly corresponds to TRBD1 (6 bases). Germline V lookup: CDR1 SGHRS, CDR2 YFSETQ. The CDR3 is made up of 13 amino acids. V was clipped by 7 bases and J by 1 base, with 12 bases between them. The CDR3 nucleotides are TGCGCCAGCCAACGGCAGGGGTCCTACGAGCAGTACTTC. Its protein is CASQRQGSYEQYF.

The chain links TRBV19 to TRBJ1-1; possible D gene TRBD1, 5 bases. V was clipped by 5 bases and J by 0 bases, with 22 bases between them. Germline loops: CDR1 LNHDA, CDR2 SQIVND (reference sequence). The CDR3 runs 18 residues. The CDR3 sequence is CASSGLQGRVGLNTEAFF. The CDR3 region has the DNA TGTGCCAGTAGTGGATTGCAGGGCCGAGTGGGTCTGAACACTGAAGCTTTCTTT.